This TCR beta chain was found in a study of T cell responses to AZD1222 COVID-19 vaccine. Data came from immunoSEQ multiplex PCR; TCRdb stores just in-frame clones and leaves some out. Seen here are about 85,000 clones, roughly 90% observed once, and the top ten hold under 4%. Germline V gene lookup returns CDR1 SGHVS and CDR2 FQNEAQ. V shed 5 bases and J shed 0 bases, with 8 bases lying between them. This CDR3 region has 15 residues. The material sequenced was peripheral blood, taken on day 0 of AZD1222 vaccination. The V gene is TRBV7-8, the J gene TRBJ2-6; D is undetermined. This clonotype was sampled from an adult in good health. The CDR3 sequence: CASSQKSSGANVLTF. In DNA, the CDR3 is TGTGCCAGCAGCCAAAAAAGCTCTGGGGCCAACGTCCTGACTTTC.